This T cell receptor (beta chain) was captured by sequencing in a study of blood T cell repertoires in COVID-19 (dated by TCRdb to 2018 to 2021). As for the study more broadly: The collaborator samples originated in the United States, Italy and Spain and spanned the acute and convalescent phases of COVID-19. The material from the prospective study consisted of cDNA or gDNA derived from T cells, B-cell-depleted T cells, or PBMCs. Deeply sampled blood TCRbeta repertoires from subjects exposed to, actively infected with, or recovered from COVID-19 were included in the dataset. The repertoires were made available in a free public database intended to serve as a resource for research on the immune response to SARS-CoV-2. The samples were drawn from the first 160 participants of the ongoing ImmuneRACE study and from 1,254 subjects provided by 6 global collaborators. Nearly every sample came with metadata listing a de-identified subject ID, COVID-19 status, age in years and sex. Where available, HLA class I and class II types were obtained from metadata supplied by the sample provider rather than from assay-based typing.

Paper-wide results and their limitations: The amount of clinical and demographic metadata varied by source and participant and was provided uncurated.

Worth noting for this clone: It lacks a known antigen. There are no base qualities to consult, and no much larger clone falls within one base.

In the prospective study, participants were roughly 18 to 100 years old, resided in 24 geographic areas of the United States, and were enrolled through a virtual design. To assign participants to cohorts, the prospective study relied on clinical history that participants themselves reported in a screening survey and a study questionnaire. In the prospective study, whole blood, serum and a nasopharyngeal or oropharyngeal swab were collected from each participant by mobile phlebotomists. Over a 2-month period, participants in the prospective study had the option of providing additional blood draws and questionnaires. Before DNA extraction, prospective study blood samples were shipped either frozen or at room temperature. The CDR3 sequence holds 13 residues, the cysteine and phenylalanine included. CDR3 DNA is the only sequence kept; it has 39 bases, read in frame from the first base. At the junction V is shortened by 7 bases and J by 1 base, with 10 bases in between. CDR1 and CDR2, per the germline V gene (reference sequence), are LNHDA and SQIVND.

TCRbeta CDR3 regions were amplified from genomic DNA by means of the immunoSEQ Assay, a bias-controlled multiplex PCR. The study's own analysis went as follows. Within the assay, amplification of reference gene primers was used to estimate how many nucleated cells each sample contained. Sequence reads were collapsed and filtered to measure the absolute abundance of every unique TCRbeta CDR3 rearrangement. For each sample, productive Simpson clonality was calculated by taking the square root of Simpson's diversity index across productive rearrangements. TCRdb re-hosts the immuneACCESS table, in-frame sequences only. Its copies lack some clones; in the studies checked, an unresolved V gene accounts for under half of them, and the cause for the rest is not known. Clone size and V and J calls were adopted from that table, with D and trimming inferred from the DNA. A total of 270,000 or so clones appear in this sample, more than 70% of them only once. The ten largest clones add up to about 1.2% of the sample.

The material sequenced was PBMCs or T cells enriched from blood (not recorded which). This chain joins TRBV19 to TRBJ1-1; too little of a D gene remains to name it. This TCR was sampled from a woman between 35 and 50 years old with acute COVID-19. The CDR3 region: CASIEIGNTEAFF. The DNA reads TGTGCCAGTATAGAGATTGGGAACACTGAAGCTTTCTTT.